Listed below are T cell receptor beta chains from one sample, sequenced in a study of PD-1 blockade in classical Hodgkin lymphoma. Profiling relied on immunoSEQ multiplex PCR, and the TCRdb table lists in-frame clones only, not all of them. The profile shows tens of thousands of clones, roughly 84% of them singletons. Material: CD4+ T cells from blood, obtained at baseline. The receptor set was obtained from a human donor with classical Hodgkin lymphoma. Each CDR3 is given with its conserved first and last residue. D genes are given only for firm matches. Size tells how often a clone was seen (once, few, many) or the class of an expanded clone, and some rows leave it out.

j_gene	v_gene	abundance	d_gene	CDR3nt	CDR3aa
TRBJ1-3	TRBV28	NA	NA	TGTGCCAGCAGTATTCCATTCGGCACCACCATATATTTT	CASSIPFGTTIYF
TRBJ1-6	TRBV12-5	NA	NA	TGTGCTAGTGGTTTGTGGGGCGACTCCTATAATTCACCCCTCCACTTT	CASGLWGDSYNSPLHF
TRBJ1-1	TRBV5-1	NA	NA	TGCGCCAGCAGCTTGGAGGTCGGGAACACTGAAGCTTTCTTT	CASSLEVGNTEAFF
TRBJ2-7	TRBV7-2	NA	TRBD1	TGTGCCAGCAGCTTTACAGGGGAAGCGTCCTACGAGCAGTACTTC	CASSFTGEASYEQYF
TRBJ1-1	TRBV27	NA	NA	TGTGCCAGCAGACCGACATTTAACACTGAAGCTTTCTTT	CASRPTFNTEAFF
TRBJ1-5	TRBV2	NA	NA	TGTGCCAGCAGTGCTGAAGAGGGGAGCAATCAGCCCCAGCATTTT	CASSAEEGSNQPQHF
TRBJ1-3	TRBV18	NA	NA	TGTGCCAGCTCACTGGGGAACACCATATATTTT	CASSLGNTIYF
TRBJ2-5	TRBV7-7	NA	TRBD2	TGTGCCAGCAGCCTGGGACTAGCGGGGGTGGGGGAGACCCAGTACTTC	CASSLGLAGVGETQYF
TRBJ2-1	TRBV20-1	NA	NA	TGCAGTGCTTGGGACCACAATGAGCAGTTCTTC	CSAWDHNEQFF
TRBJ2-1	TRBV19	NA	TRBD1	TGTGCCAGTACCCGAGGTCGGACAGGGGGGTCCTACAATGAGCAGTTCTTC	CASTRGRTGGSYNEQFF
TRBJ2-5	TRBV18	NA	TRBD2	TGTGCCAGCTCACCAACACTAGCGGGGGGCCCACCAGAGACCCAGTACTTC	CASSPTLAGGPPETQYF
TRBJ1-1	TRBV6-4	NA	NA	TGTGCCAGCAGTGAGGCATCGAACACTGAAGCTTTCTTT	CASSEASNTEAFF
TRBJ2-1	TRBV9	NA	NA	TGTGCCAGCAGCGTAGCTACAACTTCCTCCTACAATGAGCAGTTCTTC	CASSVATTSSYNEQFF
TRBJ1-5	TRBV6-6	NA	NA	TGTGCCAGCAGAGCCGACAGTTTCAATCAGCCCCAGCATTTT	CASRADSFNQPQHF
TRBJ2-2	TRBV7-2	NA	NA	TGTGCCAGCAGCACCCAGAGGAGCGGGGAGCTGTTTTTT	CASSTQRSGELFF
TRBJ2-1	TRBV7-2	NA	TRBD2	TGTGCCAGCAGCTTTAGCGGGGGGGGAACTTGGGGTGAGCAGTTCTTC	CASSFSGGGTWGEQFF
TRBJ2-5	TRBV5-6	NA	TRBD2	TGTGCCAGCAGCCCAACGGCGGCTAGCGGGGGTTGGGTGACCCAGTACTTC	CASSPTAASGGWVTQYF
TRBJ1-1	TRBV29-1	NA	TRBD1	TGCAGCGTTCAAAGAGGACAGGGGGCCACTGAAGCTTTCTTT	CSVQRGQGATEAFF
TRBJ2-7	TRBV19	NA	NA	TGTGCCAGTAGTATAGTAGGAGACAGGCCCGAGCAGTACTTC	CASSIVGDRPEQYF
TRBJ2-3	TRBV7-6	NA	NA	TGTGCCAGCAGCACCCCGTCGTGGGGGGCCACAGATACGCAGTATTTT	CASSTPSWGATDTQYF
TRBJ2-1	TRBV28	NA	TRBD1	TGTGCCAGCAGTTTGACAGGGTCATTGCGCTCCTACAATGAGCAGTTCTTC	CASSLTGSLRSYNEQFF
TRBJ2-5	TRBV7-7	NA	TRBD2	TGTGCCAGCAGCTTAGGTTTGAGCGGGGGGCGGGAGACCCAGTACTTC	CASSLGLSGGRETQYF
TRBJ2-3	TRBV7-2	NA	TRBD2	TGTGCCAGCAGCTTAGGGATCGCGGGGGGAAAGACAGATACGCAGTATTTT	CASSLGIAGGKTDTQYF
TRBJ2-1	TRBV7-8	NA	TRBD1	TGTGCCAGCAGCCCGGGACAGGGAAATGAGCAGTTCTTC	CASSPGQGNEQFF
TRBJ1-5	TRBV6-6	once	TRBD1	TGTGCCAGCAGGGACAGGAATCAGCCCCAGCATTTT	CASRDRNQPQHF
TRBJ2-3	TRBV2	few	NA	TGTGCCAGCAGTTACACAGATACGCAGTATTTT	CASSYTDTQYF
TRBJ1-2	TRBV5-1	few	NA	TGCGCCAGCAGCTCCGGACAGTCCCAGGGTGGCTACACCTTC	CASSSGQSQGGYTF
TRBJ2-7	TRBV30	few	TRBD2	TGTGCCAGCACCCGTTCCCGGACTAGCGGGGGTTCCTACGAGCAGTACTTC	CASTRSRTSGGSYEQYF